The T cell receptor beta chain described here comes from a study of blood T cell repertoires in COVID-19. Cohort allocation depended upon clinical history that participants reported. Original processing notes: Using reference gene primer amplification, nucleated cell counts were estimated. Assay used: immunoSEQ multiplex PCR; TCRdb lists only in-frame clones, some missing. D and trimming come from the DNA, and the V and J calls and clone size come from that table. The top ten hold approximately 1% of the sample, which has roughly 420,000 clones, around 87% seen once. This CDR3 has 16 residues. The V gene lost 3 bases and the J gene lost 2 bases, with 14 bases spanning the gap. Germline assignment: CDR1 LNHDA and CDR2 SQIVND (reference sequence).

Specimen: PBMCs or T cells enriched from blood (not recorded which). This rearrangement joins TRBV19 to TRBJ1-5; D ambiguous. This TCR was sampled from a woman aged 30 to 39 with acute COVID-19. The CDR3 coding sequence is TGTGCCAGTAGTATTGCGTTCGGGGATGGCAATCAGCCCCAGCATTTT. Translated, it gives CASSIAFGDGNQPQHF.